Shown below are 21 T cell receptor beta chains from a single sample sequenced in a study of human T cells and chemical hapten exposure. The starting material, unfractionated whole blood, was used for total RNA extraction. MiXCR, applied by TCRdb to the 5' RACE reads, yields one record per CDR3 protein. Seen here are about 140,000 distinct CDR3 sequences, about 4% observed once, and the top ten hold over 1.1%. These receptor sequences come from a female donor in good health.

This clonotype was found many times. The chain uses TRBV10-3 and TRBJ2-1; a weak D match, TRBD2 (6 bases). The CDR3 runs 17 residues. V was shortened by 0 bases and J by 1 base, with 13 bases between the two germline ends. Germline values: CDR1 ENHRY, CDR2 SYGVKD. The CDR3 nucleotides are TGTGCCATCAGTGAGTCGGGGACTCCTACTTCCTACAATGAGCAGTTCTTC. Translating gives CAISESGTPTSYNEQFF.

With respect to this clonotype: A much larger clone differs by one base, so this may be a read error. This chain links TRBV30 with TRBJ1-6; D perhaps matches TRBD1 (5 bases). The CDR3 is 12 amino acids. V shed 1 base and J shed 11 bases, with 9 bases lying between them. The germline V gene has CDR1 GTSNPN and CDR2 SVGIG (reference sequence). The CDR3 coding sequence is TGTGCCTGGAGTGGTGGGGGTGCACCCCTCCACTTT. Translating it yields CAWSGGGAPLHF. Full variable domain (missing parts from reference TRBV30 and TRBJ1-6): SQTIHQWPATLVQPVGSPLSLECTVEGTSNPNLYWYRQAAGRGLQLLFYSVGIGQISSEVPQNLSASRPQDRQFILSSKKLLLSDSGFYLCAWSGGGAPLHFGNGTRLTVT.

The chain links TRBV2 to TRBJ2-3, with TRBD2 matching 8 bases. V dropped 10 bases and J dropped 0; count of bases not matched to a gene: 9. The length of the CDR3 is 15 residues. Germline V lookup: CDR1 SNHLY, CDR2 FYNNEI. This CDR3 reads CATISGKRSTDTQYF. DNA for the CDR3: TGTGCCACCATTAGCGGGAAGAGAAGCACAGATACGCAGTATTTT.

This clonotype was seen at least ten times. The chain is built from TRBV7-9 and TRBJ1-5, with 8 bases fitting TRBD1. V lost 1 base and J lost 3; bases outside the gene matches: 11. CDR1 and CDR2 (germline): SEHNR, FQNEAQ (reference sequence). The CDR3 length is 18 residues. CDR3 DNA sequence: TGTGCCAGCAGCTTAGACCCCCGACAGGGGCCATCCAATCAGCCCCAGCATTTT. The encoded protein is CASSLDPRQGPSNQPQHF.

In its sample, this clonotype was seen many times. The chain is built from TRBV7-2 and TRBJ1-2, with D perhaps TRBD1 (6 bases). In germline, CDR1 is SGHTA, CDR2 FQGNSA. V lost 3 bases to trimming and J lost 8 bases, with 19 bases between them. The CDR3 runs 15 residues. The CDR3 DNA sequence: TGTGCCAGCAGCTTTACCCAAGAAGGGGGGGGCGGCTACACCTTC. Translated: CASSFTQEGGGGYTF.

This clonotype occurred many times. The rearrangement uses TRBV9 and TRBJ2-4; 8 positions agree with TRBD1. Germline values: CDR1 SGDLS, CDR2 YYNGEE. The length of the CDR3 is 14 residues. The V and J ends lost 4 bases and 3 bases, in that order; junction bases with no gene match: 3. The CDR3 DNA follows: TGTGCCAGCAGCAAAACAGGGGGCAAAAACATTCAGTACTTC. This codes for CASSKTGGKNIQYF. Together with reference TRBV9 and TRBJ2-4, the CDR3 gives the full variable domain: DSGVTQTPKHLITATGQRVTLRCSPRSGDLSVYWYQQSLDQGLQFLIQYYNGEERAKGNILERFSAQQFPDLHSELNLSSLELGDSALYFCASSKTGGKNIQYFGAGTRLSVL.

This clonotype has ten or more counts. This chain connects TRBV18 to TRBJ1-4; 9 nucleotides align to TRBD1. This CDR3 is built from 14 residues. The junction had 7 bases not matched to a gene; V was cut back by 6 bases and J by 8 bases. Per germline, CDR1 KGHSH and CDR2 LQKENI. CDR3 protein: CASSQQGAGEKLFF. The CDR3 DNA follows: TGTGCCAGCTCGCAACAGGGGGCGGGCGAAAAACTGTTTTTT.

This clonotype occurred many times. The chain joins TRBV7-7 to TRBJ2-7; the D gene is possibly TRBD2 (5 bases). Trimming cost V 4 bases and J 7 bases, with 17 bases left between them. The CDR3 is 14 residues long. Germline assignment: CDR1 SSHAT and CDR2 FNYEAQ (reference sequence). In nucleotides, the CDR3 is TGTGCCAGCAGCTCGGGCTCGGACCCGGGGGAGCAGTACTTC. It translates to CASSSGSDPGEQYF.

This clonotype was counted ten times or more. The V gene is TRBV5-6, the J gene TRBJ1-1; the D is unclear. From germline, CDR1 is SGHDT and CDR2 YYEEEE. With 0 bases removed from V and 4 bases from J, the gap between germline ends came to 10 bases. The length of the CDR3 is 14 residues. The CDR3 spells CASSLVPTGTEAFF. In DNA, the CDR3 is TGTGCCAGCAGCTTGGTCCCTACGGGCACTGAAGCTTTCTTT.

This clonotype was found a few times. The chain recombines TRBV6-1 with TRBJ2-3; tentative D call: TRBD1 (6 bases). The CDR3 totals 15 residues. V lost 5 bases, J lost 2 bases, and 14 bases lay in between. Germline V gene sequence: CDR1 MNHNS, CDR2 SASEGT. CDR3 in amino acids: CASSLRQDLTDTQYF. DNA for the CDR3: TGTGCCAGCAGTCTCCGACAGGACCTCACAGATACGCAGTATTTT.

This clonotype has a count of ten or more. The chain combines TRBV12-3 or TRBV12-4 with TRBJ2-5; 8 bases fit TRBD2. The junction had 3 bases not matched to a gene; V was cut back by 7 bases and J by 5 bases. The CDR3 has 12 amino acids. CDR3 loop: CASKTSGETQYF. The CDR3 nucleotides are TGTGCCAGCAAAACTAGCGGCGAGACCCAGTACTTC.

This clonotype has a count of ten or more. This chain joins TRBV29-1 and TRBJ1-1, with D perhaps matching TRBD1 (5 bases). CDR1 is SQVTM, CDR2 ANQGSEA, per germline. Trimming cost V 8 bases and J 4 bases, with 29 bases left between them. The CDR3 has 17 amino acids. The CDR3 is CSSTGERDRGGSTEAFF. CDR3 bases: TGCAGCTCAACGGGGGAGAGGGATAGGGGCGGAAGCACTGAAGCTTTCTTT. Full variable domain (remainder filled in from reference TRBV29-1 and TRBJ1-1): SAVISQKPSRDICQRGTSLTIQCQVDSQVTMMFWYRQQPGQSLTLIATANQGSEATYESGFVIDKFPISRPNLTFSTLTVSNMSPEDSSIYLCSSTGERDRGGSTEAFFGQGTRLTVV.

This clonotype appeared many times. The V and J genes are TRBV4-1 and TRBJ2-3; 11 bases fit TRBD2. The CDR3 sequence is 17 residues long. The ends lost 1 base at V and 1 base at J; junction bases unmatched: 4. Germline V lookup: CDR1 MGHRA, CDR2 YSYEKL. This CDR3 reads CASSQGLAGTRTDTQYF. For the CDR3, the DNA is TGCGCCAGCAGCCAAGGACTAGCGGGGACCCGCACAGATACGCAGTATTTT.

This clonotype was seen repeatedly, ten times or more. The chain combines TRBV6-6 with TRBJ1-2; a weak D match, TRBD1 (5 bases). V lost 3 bases and J lost 2, with 19 bases in between. The V gene's germline CDR1 is MNHNY and CDR2 SVGAGI (reference sequence). The CDR3 totals 17 residues. CDR3 bases: TGTGCCAGCAGTTATTCTATCGGGCAGGGTCCGAACTATGGCTACACCTTC. It is translated as CASSYSIGQGPNYGYTF.

This clonotype was seen repeatedly, ten times or more. This chain uses TRBV20-1 with TRBJ2-1, with a weak D call TRBD2 (6 bases). Per the germline V gene, CDR1 is DFQATT and CDR2 is SNEGSKA (reference sequence). Trimming took off 4 bases at V and 5 bases at J, with 21 bases between the two ends. This CDR3 is 16 amino acids long. The CDR3 sequence is CSATGEGLAYHNEQFF. The CDR3 nucleotides read TGCAGTGCTACGGGGGAAGGCCTAGCGTACCACAATGAGCAGTTCTTC.

In its sample, this clonotype was seen many times. The gene calls are TRBV2 and TRBJ2-3; 10 nucleotides line up with TRBD1. CDR1 is SNHLY, CDR2 FYNNEI, per germline. V shed 5 bases, J shed 1 base, and the junction held 3 bases outside the gene matches. CDR3 length equals 15 residues. CDR3 sequence reads: CASSTGTGGTDTQYF. The CDR3 nucleotides are TGTGCCAGCAGTACCGGGACAGGGGGCACAGATACGCAGTATTTT.

At least ten counts were recorded for this clonotype. The chain carries TRBV20-1 and TRBJ2-3, with D possibly matching TRBD1 (6 bases). The V end was cut by 2 bases, the J end by 2 bases, with 17 bases between. The CDR3 totals 16 residues. Germline CDR1 DFQATT, CDR2 SNEGSKA (reference sequence). The CDR3 spells CSARRQGTPNTDTQYF. CDR3 nucleotide sequence: TGCAGTGCTAGACGTCAAGGGACACCGAACACAGATACGCAGTATTTT.

This clonotype was seen ten or more times. The gene calls are TRBV7-9 and TRBJ1-4, with D hard to call. The CDR3 is 17 residues long. The germline V and J ends were trimmed by 1 base and 0 bases, with 12 bases remaining between them. Germline-derived CDR1 and CDR2 are SEHNR and FQNEAQ (reference sequence). The CDR3 sequence is CASSLGWRQATNEKLFF. The CDR3 region has the DNA TGTGCCAGCAGCTTAGGGTGGAGGCAGGCAACTAATGAAAAACTGTTTTTT.

For this clonotype: With a much larger clone just one base away, this may be a read error. The chain links TRBV28 to TRBJ1-1, with 7 positions matching TRBD1. Germline values: CDR1 MDHEN, CDR2 SYDVKM. This CDR3 comprises 14 residues. The CDR3, as DNA: TGTGCCAGCAGGGGGGGGACAGAGAACACTGAATCTTTCTTT. This encodes CASRGGTENTESFF.

At least ten counts were recorded for this clonotype. The V gene is TRBV2, the J gene TRBJ2-3, with 7 bases identical to TRBD2. V lost 7 bases to trimming and J lost 0 bases; unmatched junction nucleotides: 7. CDR3 size: 15 residues. Germline values: CDR1 SNHLY, CDR2 FYNNEI. CDR3 in DNA: TGTGCCAGCAACGGGGCGGGGGAGAGCACAGATACGCAGTATTTT. Amino acid sequence: CASNGAGESTDTQYF.

The gene calls are TRBV9 and TRBJ2-7; 8 bases map to TRBD1. Trimming took 3 bases from V and 5 from J; bases not matched to a gene: 4. The CDR3 covers 13 residues. Germline assignment: CDR1 SGDLS and CDR2 YYNGEE. The CDR3 here is CASSDDRGDEQYF. The DNA of the CDR3 is TGTGCCAGCAGCGACGACAGGGGAGACGAGCAGTACTTC. The variable domain in full, completed from reference TRBV9 and TRBJ2-7, reads DSGVTQTPKHLITATGQRVTLRCSPRSGDLSVYWYQQSLDQGLQFLIQYYNGEERAKGNILERFSAQQFPDLHSELNLSSLELGDSALYFCASSDDRGDEQYFGPGTRLTVT.